The following is a T cell receptor beta chain sequence with its context. Within the sample, other DNA sequences also encode this same CDR3. The sample comes from a study of shared clonotypes between healthy human individuals. CDR1 is MGHRA, CDR2 YSYEKL, per germline. V was shortened by 0 bases and J by 5 bases, with 8 bases between the two germline ends. CDR3 length: 14 amino acids. Profiled with immunoSEQ multiplex PCR; TCRdb holds only in-frame clones, not every one. The table lists a few million clones, just over 90% of them singletons. The rearrangement joins TRBV4-1 to TRBJ1-5; D uncertain. The TCR comes from a man aged 18 to 29 in good health. Some clones in this sample may be carry-over from other donors' samples. Sequenced material: naive CD4+ T cells from PBMCs. The subset: CD45RA+ positively selected. The chain's CDR3 is CASSQEGSYQPQHF. CDR3 coding DNA: TGCGCCAGCAGCCAAGAAGGATCATATCAGCCCCAGCATTTT.